These 23 T cell receptor beta chains were sequenced from one sample in a study of tissue T cells after allogeneic stem cell transplantation (dated by TCRdb to 2021 to 2024). Library preparation used the immunoSEQ multiplex PCR assay. TCRdb stores this immuneACCESS table with in-frame sequences only. Part of the clones is absent; in the studies checked, under half of the shortfall reflects unresolved V genes, and no reason is known for the rest. Present in this sample are some 10,000 clones, 60% to 80% of which were seen just once. The top ten constitute about 26% of the sample. The sample's time point label, decoded: human tissue collected at research (rapid) autopsy. The source material was tissue from the stomach, sampled at autopsy. The source is a male donor older than 55 with lung cancer.

The CDR3 loop is CASSGTSGYNEQFF. In DNA form, the CDR3 reads TGTGCCAGCAGCGGGACTAGCGGATACAATGAGCAGTTCTTC. This chain joins TRBV9 and TRBJ2-1, with 10 bases identical to TRBD2. CDR1 is SGDLS and CDR2 is YYNGEE in the germline V gene. There are 14 residues in the CDR3. The V segment lost 3 bases and the J segment 4 bases; nucleotides outside the gene matches: 1.

V gene TRBV21-1 combines with J gene TRBJ1-4. TRBV21-1 is labeled a pseudogene. The CDR3 totals 15 residues. This chain's CDR3 is CASSSPKATNEKLFF. The CDR3 region has the DNA TGTGCCAGCAGCAGTCCAAAAGCAACTAATGAAAAACTGTTTTTT.

This clone has a handful of counts. The chain combines TRBV9 with TRBJ1-6; D uncertain. Germline V gives CDR1 SGDLS, CDR2 YYNGEE. Trimming cost V 3 bases and J 6 bases, with 7 bases left between them. CDR3 length: 13 residues. CDR3 bases: TGTGCCAGCAGCGCCCTATCTAATTCACCCCTCCACTTT. Residues: CASSALSNSPLHF.

J is TRBJ1-2 and V is TRBV6-5; no clear D. Germline V gene data show CDR1 as MNHEY and CDR2 as SVGAGI. Trimming took off 0 bases at V and 4 bases at J, with 9 bases between the two ends. The CDR3 consists of 14 residues. Written as DNA, the CDR3 is TGTGCCAGCAGTTACTCCGGACGGAGCTATGGCTACACCTTC. This translates into CASSYSGRSYGYTF.

This chain joins TRBV9 and TRBJ2-5; D may correspond to TRBD1 or TRBD2 (5 bases each). The CDR3 is 18 residues long. CDR1 SGDLS and CDR2 YYNGEE come from the germline V gene. With 3 bases removed from V and 0 bases from J, the gap between germline ends came to 21 bases. CDR3 protein: CASSGWTQGPGYQETQYF. The CDR3 DNA follows: TGTGCCAGCAGCGGATGGACCCAGGGACCGGGGTACCAAGAGACCCAGTACTTC. Combining the CDR3 with reference TRBV9 and TRBJ2-5 gives the whole variable domain DSGVTQTPKHLITATGQRVTLRCSPRSGDLSVYWYQQSLDQGLQFLIQYYNGEERAKGNILERFSAQQFPDLHSELNLSSLELGDSALYFCASSGWTQGPGYQETQYFGPGTRLLVL.

The chain uses TRBV12-3 or TRBV12-4 and TRBJ1-6; D uncertain. CDR3 length equals 13 residues. The ends were cut back, 6 bases at V and 7 bases at J, with 10 bases in the middle. The CDR3 loop is CASRVSGNSPLHF. The CDR3 DNA is TGTGCCAGCAGGGTGAGCGGAAATTCACCCCTCCACTTT.

In its sample, this clone was seen a few times. This sequence joins TRBV9 and TRBJ1-2, with TRBD1 as a possible D gene (5 bases). V lost 3 bases to trimming and J lost 8 bases, with 26 bases between them. CDR3 size: 17 residues. Germline CDR1 and CDR2: SGDLS and YYNGEE. The CDR3 sequence is CASSENSGDLTRGGYTF. Written as DNA, the CDR3 is TGTGCCAGCAGCGAAAACTCCGGGGACCTTACAAGGGGAGGCTACACCTTC.

The chain recombines TRBV7-2 with TRBJ2-7; possibly TRBD1 for D (7 bases). Per germline, CDR1 SGHTA and CDR2 FQGNSA. The CDR3 runs 15 residues. V was clipped by 1 base and J by 2 bases, with 12 bases between them. In DNA, the CDR3 is TGTGCCAGCAGCTTAGGCGGGACAGCCACCTACGAGCAGTACTTC. The encoded protein is CASSLGGTATYEQYF.

The genes are TRBV9 and TRBJ2-7; weak D call: TRBD1 (5 bases). CDR3 length equals 15 residues. Germline CDR1 reads SGDLS; CDR2 reads YYNGEE. V was cut by 4 bases and J by 6 bases, with 20 bases left in between. CDR3 amino acids: CASSTSRAGQGEQYF. The CDR3 DNA is TGTGCCAGCAGCACGTCCCGGGCAGGGCAGGGCGAGCAGTACTTC. Variable domain in full (rest from reference TRBV9 and TRBJ2-7): DSGVTQTPKHLITATGQRVTLRCSPRSGDLSVYWYQQSLDQGLQFLIQYYNGEERAKGNILERFSAQQFPDLHSELNLSSLELGDSALYFCASSTSRAGQGEQYFGPGTRLTVT.

CDR3 protein: CAAKAQIDSPLHF. In DNA form, the CDR3 reads TGTGCCGCAAAGGCCCAGATTGATTCACCCCTCCACTTT. The J gene is TRBJ1-6, the V gene TRBV10-3; D is uncertain. CDR3 size: 13 residues. Germline V gene sequence: CDR1 ENHRY, CDR2 SYGVKD. Trimming stripped 11 bases from V and 8 bases from J, with 16 bases between.

This chain links TRBV28 with TRBJ2-5; D may correspond to TRBD1 or TRBD2 (5 bases each). The CDR3 consists of 13 residues. From germline, CDR1 is MDHEN and CDR2 SYDVKM. V was pared by 10 bases and J by 5 bases, with 17 bases between. This CDR3 is CATLPGGGETQYF. CDR3 DNA sequence: TGTGCCACCCTCCCTGGGGGTGGTGAGACCCAGTACTTC.

The chain has TRBV19 and TRBJ2-7; D is undetermined. Trimming removed 2 bases at V and 7 bases at J, with 12 bases between. This CDR3 spans 13 amino acids. Germline CDR1 reads LNHDA; CDR2 reads SQIVND (reference sequence). CDR3 DNA sequence: TGTGCCAGTAGTATATCCTCCTCAGCGGAGCAGTACTTC. It specifies CASSISSSAEQYF.

The CDR3 DNA is TGTGCCAGCAGCTCCTCCCGGGGAGTCAATGAGCAGTTCTTC. As protein: CASSSSRGVNEQFF. V is TRBV7-3 and J is TRBJ2-1; tentatively, D is TRBD2 (5 bases). The CDR3 totals 14 residues. CDR1 is SGHTA and CDR2 is FQGTGA in the germline V gene. V was clipped by 4 bases and J by 6 bases, with 13 bases between them.

The V call is TRBV2, the J call TRBJ1-2; no definite D call. Trimming took 2 bases from V and 8 from J, leaving 12 bases between them. The CDR3 runs 13 residues. The germline V gene has CDR1 SNHLY and CDR2 FYNNEI. CDR3 DNA: TGTGCCAGCAGTGAATTTGAAAGCGGAGGCTACACCTTC. Translated: CASSEFESGGYTF.

The chain uses TRBV4-3 and TRBJ2-7; TRBD1 matches at 9 bases. The CDR3 sequence is 17 residues long. The V gene's germline CDR1 is LGHNA and CDR2 YSLEER. V dropped 0 bases and J dropped 5; count of bases not matched to a gene: 11. This chain's CDR3 is CASSQDLRTGVRNEQYF. The CDR3 nucleotides read TGCGCCAGCAGCCAAGATCTTAGGACAGGGGTTAGAAACGAGCAGTACTTC.

This sequence joins TRBV7-8 and TRBJ1-2; D call uncertain. From germline, CDR1 is SGHVS and CDR2 FQNEAQ. V lost 5 bases, J lost 2 bases, and 12 bases lay in between. The CDR3 covers 14 residues. The CDR3 nucleotides are TGTGCCAGCAGCCCGAACAGAGAGAACTATGGCTACACCTTC. It specifies CASSPNRENYGYTF.

The gene calls are TRBV27 and TRBJ2-3; D gene unclear. Germline V CDR1 and CDR2: MNHEY, SMNVEV (reference sequence). The V and J ends lost 6 bases and 6 bases respectively, with 13 bases between them. The CDR3 is made up of 13 amino acids. The CDR3 is CASRKINGDTQYF. The CDR3 bases are TGTGCCAGCAGAAAGATAAATGGGGATACGCAGTATTTT.

The CDR3 bases are TGTGCCAGCAGTAGCGGACAGGGGGGAGTGAACATTCAGTACTTC. It is translated as CASSSGQGGVNIQYF. The rearrangement joins TRBV6-2 or TRBV6-3 to TRBJ2-4; 10 bases fit TRBD1. V lost 5 bases and J lost 7; bases outside the gene matches: 8. This CDR3 is built from 15 residues. The germline gives CDR1 MNHEY, CDR2 SVGEGT.

The genes are TRBV28 and TRBJ2-2; 10 positions match TRBD1. The V gene end was trimmed by 4 bases and the J gene end by 4 bases; junction bases not matched to a gene: 6. Germline CDR1 reads MDHEN; CDR2 reads SYDVKM. The CDR3 is 16 amino acids. CDR3 residues: CASSSVGTGATGELFF. The CDR3 DNA sequence: TGTGCCAGCAGTTCCGTCGGGACAGGGGCCACCGGGGAGCTGTTTTTT.

The gene calls are TRBV2 and TRBJ2-5; D might be TRBD1 or TRBD2, each matching 5 bases. The CDR3 sequence is 15 residues long. Germline CDR1 and CDR2: SNHLY and FYNNEI. V lost 3 bases, J lost 5 bases, and 16 bases lay in between. This CDR3 is CASSETRGTGETQYF. CDR3 sequence (DNA): TGTGCCAGCAGTGAGACGAGGGGCACCGGGGAGACCCAGTACTTC.

Sample share makes this clone medium-sized. The chain recombines TRBV7-2 with TRBJ1-1; perhaps TRBD1 as D (6 bases). Germline assignment: CDR1 SGHTA and CDR2 FQGNSA. V was trimmed by 7 bases and J by 0 bases, leaving 12 bases between them. The CDR3 totals 14 residues. The CDR3 reads CASTQGHMNTEAFF. CDR3 nucleotide sequence: TGTGCCAGCACCCAGGGACACATGAACACTGAAGCTTTCTTT.

The rearrangement joins TRBV6-5 to TRBJ2-7; D is perhaps TRBD1 (6 bases). The V end was cut by 5 bases, the J end by 2 bases, with 13 bases between. CDR1 and CDR2 from the germline V gene are MNHEY and SVGAGI. CDR3 length: 14 amino acids. The CDR3 DNA is TGTGCCAGCAGTCTCCGAGCAGGGGCCTACGAGCAGTACTTC. Its protein is CASSLRAGAYEQYF.

For the CDR3, the DNA is TGTGCCAGCAGTGCGCTTCGCCCCGGGACAGGGGTATACGAGCAGTACTTC. Its protein product is CASSALRPGTGVYEQYF. The rearrangement uses TRBV6-1 and TRBJ2-7, with 10 positions matching TRBD1. This CDR3 spans 17 amino acids. V was pared by 4 bases and J by 4 bases, with 13 bases of the junction left unmatched. In germline, CDR1 is MNHNS, CDR2 SASEGT.